This TCR beta chain was identified in a study of cytomegalovirus exposure and HLA in healthy donors. The study, taken as a whole, reports: Judged likely to be a sequencing artifact was a cluster of highly shared sequence variants.

In its sample, this clone was seen a few times. Its antigen is unknown. With 60 Vbeta and 13 Jbeta primers, the PCR was carried out. Authors' processing steps: There were about 80 million unique TCR beta chains by a later count, and approximately 11 million of them were shared. Here immunoSEQ multiplex PCR was the method, and the copy in TCRdb shows in-frame clones only, minus some. D and trimming were read from the DNA, whereas the V and J calls and clone size are those reported in that table. The data contain around 140,000 clones, under 10% of them seen just once; the ten biggest clones take up 6.5% to 8.5%. Sequencing input: PBMCs. The source is a woman aged 40 to 55 in good health and CMV-seropositive.

CDR3 nucleotide sequence: TGTGCCAGCAGCTTCCGTAGCGGGTCCTACGAGCAGTACTTC. Translated: CASSFRSGSYEQYF. This chain joins TRBV7-2 and TRBJ2-7, with TRBD2 matching 7 bases. The CDR3 is made up of 14 amino acids. Germline CDR1 SGHTA, CDR2 FQGNSA. Germline trimming cut 3 bases from V and 1 base from J; bases unmatched to any gene: 3.